One and the same sample provided the 20 T cell receptor beta chains below, sequenced in a study of blood T cell repertoires in COVID-19. Assay used: immunoSEQ multiplex PCR; TCRdb lists only in-frame clones, some missing. The table records approximately 120,000 clones, roughly 87% of them present only once. The specimen was peripheral blood. The source is a woman of 80 years or more with acute or convalescent COVID-19.

In this sample, this clone turned up many times. The chain employs TRBV28 and TRBJ1-2; maybe TRBD1 (6 bases). V dropped 2 bases and J dropped 4 bases, with 17 bases sitting between them. The CDR3 spans 16 residues. Looked up from germline, CDR1 is MDHEN and CDR2 is SYDVKM. The CDR3 nucleotides read TGTGCCAGCAGTTTAAGGGCTGCCAGGGGCAGCTATGGCTACACCTTC. Residues: CASSLRAARGSYGYTF.

This rearrangement joins TRBV10-3 to TRBJ2-7; 7 positions match TRBD1. Trimming took 0 bases from V and 2 from J; bases not matched to a gene: 7. The CDR3 is made up of 16 amino acids. Germline loops: CDR1 ENHRY, CDR2 SYGVKD. CDR3 sequence: CAISESTGSRTYEQYF. CDR3 sequence (DNA): TGTGCCATCAGTGAGTCGACAGGGAGCAGAACCTACGAGCAGTACTTC.

The chain has TRBV5-1 and TRBJ1-3; D remains ambiguous. V was shortened by 0 bases and J by 4 bases, with 8 bases between the two germline ends. Germline CDR1 and CDR2: SGHRS and YFSETQ. This CDR3 contains 14 residues. In DNA form, the CDR3 reads TGCGCCAGCAGCTTGGGTCCCTCGGGAAACACCATATATTTT. Protein product: CASSLGPSGNTIYF.

The chain recombines TRBV11-1 with TRBJ1-2; the match to TRBD1 covers 9 bases. This CDR3 comprises 15 residues. The germline CDR1 and CDR2 sequences are SGHAT and FQDESV (reference sequence). V trimming: 5 bases; J trimming: 4 bases; junction bases outside the gene matches: 8. This chain's CDR3 is CASSPHRGRLYGYTF. The CDR3 nucleotides are TGTGCCAGCAGCCCCCACAGGGGGCGCCTCTATGGCTACACCTTC.

This rearrangement joins TRBV12-3 or TRBV12-4 to TRBJ1-4; D unresolved. This CDR3 is built from 11 residues. Deletions cut 6 bases from V and 8 bases from J, with 7 bases between. CDR3 region: CASSKTEKLFF. The CDR3 DNA reads as TGTGCCAGCAGCAAGACAGAAAAACTGTTTTTT.

The rearrangement joins TRBV5-4 to TRBJ1-2; the D gene is possibly TRBD1 (5 bases). This CDR3 contains 16 residues. From germline, CDR1 is SGHNT and CDR2 YYREEE (reference sequence). The V gene lost 3 bases and the J gene lost 0 bases, with 15 bases spanning the gap. Written as DNA, the CDR3 is TGTGCCAGCAGCTCCCCAACAGGATCAGCTAACTATGGCTACACCTTC. Protein sequence: CASSSPTGSANYGYTF.

The chain is built from TRBV4-3 and TRBJ1-2; D is ambiguous. Trimming left V 0 bases short and J 5 bases short, with 10 bases between. Germline lookup yields CDR1 LGHNA and CDR2 YSLEER. This CDR3 is built from 14 residues. CDR3 residues: CASSQDLHSYGYTF. The CDR3 DNA follows: TGCGCCAGCAGCCAAGATCTGCACAGTTATGGCTACACCTTC.

The V and J genes are TRBV20-1 and TRBJ1-4; D perhaps matches TRBD1 (5 bases). CDR1 DFQATT and CDR2 SNEGSKA come from the germline V gene (reference sequence). V was cut by 6 bases and J by 8 bases, with 10 bases left in between. The CDR3 is 11 residues long. The CDR3 DNA follows: TGCAGTGCCGAACGGGGGGAAAAACTGTTTTTT. Its translation is CSAERGEKLFF.

To note about this clone: The sample has other DNA sequences that encode this CDR3 too. The V gene is TRBV3-1 (or the pseudogene TRBV3-2), the J gene TRBJ2-5; D perhaps matches TRBD2 (6 bases). CDR1 LGHDT and CDR2 YNNKEL come from the germline V gene (reference sequence). Trimming removed 4 bases at V and 5 bases at J, with 8 bases between. This CDR3 comprises 12 residues. This CDR3 reads CASSRGVETQYF. The CDR3, as DNA: TGTGCCAGCAGCCGCGGGGTTGAGACCCAGTACTTC.

The chain joins TRBV2 to TRBJ1-6, with 8 bases that match TRBD1. Germline-derived CDR1 and CDR2 are SNHLY and FYNNEI. The CDR3 is made up of 15 amino acids. With V trimmed by 2 bases and J by 7 bases, 4 bases remained unmatched. This CDR3 reads CASSEQTGVNSPLHF. The CDR3 DNA sequence: TGTGCCAGCAGTGAACAGACAGGGGTCAATTCACCCCTCCACTTT.

This rearrangement joins TRBV2 to TRBJ2-6; 12 bases line up with TRBD1. This CDR3 region has 20 residues. V lost 5 bases to trimming and J lost 4 bases; unmatched junction nucleotides: 15. Germline assignment: CDR1 SNHLY and CDR2 FYNNEI. CDR3 DNA sequence: TGTGCCAGCAGTTACACGGGACAGGGGGCGAACCCGTCAGGGGCCAACGTCCTGACTTTC. Protein: CASSYTGQGANPSGANVLTF.

The chain has TRBV7-3 and TRBJ2-1, with 9 bases that match TRBD1. V shed 5 bases and J 6 bases; nucleotides not matched to a gene: 8. CDR1 is SGHTA, CDR2 FQGTGA, per germline. The CDR3 extends over 15 amino acids. CDR3 bases: TGTGCCAGCAGCGTAGCCGGGACAGGGTCCAATGAGCAGTTCTTC. Its protein product is CASSVAGTGSNEQFF.

The CDR3 sequence: CASSRVTSGNTIYF. CDR3 bases: TGTGCCAGCAGCCGCGTTACCTCTGGAAACACCATATATTTT. The gene calls are TRBV3-1 (or the pseudogene TRBV3-2) and TRBJ1-3; D gene unclear. Between the trimmed V and J ends, which lost 4 bases and 0 bases, there was a span of 7 bases. This CDR3 contains 14 residues. Germline loops: CDR1 LGHDT, CDR2 YNNKEL (reference sequence).

The V gene is TRBV3-1 (or the pseudogene TRBV3-2), the J gene TRBJ1-2, with 11 bases matching TRBD1. Per the germline V gene, CDR1 is LGHDT and CDR2 is YNNKEL (reference sequence). The CDR3 has 15 residues. Germline trimming cut 2 bases from V and 6 bases from J; bases unmatched to any gene: 5. CDR3: CASSQRTGGRDGYTF. CDR3 DNA sequence: TGTGCCAGCAGCCAAAGGACAGGGGGCCGGGATGGCTACACCTTC.

The gene calls are TRBV6-5 and TRBJ1-5; D not resolved. Germline V gene sequence: CDR1 MNHEY, CDR2 SVGAGI. The CDR3 consists of 13 residues. Trimming left V 2 bases short and J 11 bases short, with 13 bases between. The chain's CDR3 is CASSYRRELAQHF. The DNA of the CDR3 is TGTGCCAGCAGTTACAGAAGGGAGTTGGCCCAGCATTTT.

This clone was picked up a small number of times. The V and J genes are TRBV7-8 and TRBJ2-7; possibly TRBD1 for D (5 bases). CDR3 length: 14 amino acids. Per germline, CDR1 SGHVS and CDR2 FQNEAQ. Trimming shortened V by 5 bases and J by 3 bases, and 14 bases separated the two germline ends. The CDR3 DNA sequence: TGTGCCAGCAGCATAACCCGACAGAGCTACGAGCAGTACTTC. Translating gives CASSITRQSYEQYF.

The J gene is TRBJ1-5, the V gene TRBV3-1 (or the pseudogene TRBV3-2), with D possibly being TRBD1 (5 bases). V dropped 6 bases and J dropped 3 bases, with 9 bases sitting between them. CDR1 LGHDT and CDR2 YNNKEL come from the germline V gene (reference sequence). The CDR3 covers 13 residues. The DNA of the CDR3 is TGTGCCAGCAGTCGGGGGTCCAATCAGCCCCAGCATTTT. This sequence encodes CASSRGSNQPQHF.

The chain carries TRBV6-6 and TRBJ1-2, with a possible D match to TRBD1 (6 bases). With 2 bases removed from V and 8 bases from J, the gap between germline ends came to 15 bases. CDR1 MNHNY and CDR2 SVGAGI come from the germline V gene (reference sequence). CDR3 length equals 14 residues. Here the CDR3 DNA reads TGTGCCAGCAGTTACGCCGCGGGGGCTGGGGGCTACACCTTC. This codes for CASSYAAGAGGYTF.

The table lists this clone with a count of one. V usage is TRBV4-2 and J usage is TRBJ1-2; 9 bases fit TRBD1. This CDR3 comprises 15 residues. Germline V CDR1 and CDR2: LGHNA, YNFKEQ. V lost 4 bases to trimming and J lost 4 bases; unmatched junction nucleotides: 7. The chain's CDR3 is CASSPSLGQGYGYTF. CDR3 DNA: TGTGCCAGCAGCCCAAGTTTGGGACAGGGCTATGGCTACACCTTC.

The chain joins TRBV28 to TRBJ1-2; TRBD1 is a possible D gene (5 bases). Germline lookup yields CDR1 MDHEN and CDR2 SYDVKM. This CDR3 region has 12 residues. The V end lost 4 bases, the J end lost 5 bases, and 8 bases lay between the germline ends. This CDR3 is CASSSGYYGYTF. CDR3 sequence (DNA): TGTGCCAGCAGTTCAGGGTATTATGGCTACACCTTC.